The 25 T cell receptor beta chains below come from one sample, sequenced in a study of human T cells and chemical hapten exposure. Time point indicated: pre-sensitization, week 0. Treatment noted: therapeutic diphenylcyclopropenone sensitization with weekly scalp DPC. TCRdb re-analysed the RACE reads in MiXCR, keeping a single row per CDR3 protein. In the table there are about 300,000 distinct CDR3 sequences, 4.5% to 7% of which are singletons. This specimen consisted of whole blood, obtained in connection with sensitization to the hapten diphenylcyclopropenone (DPC). These receptors all stem from a woman between 18 and 29 years old with alopecia areata. Some clones in this sample may be carry-over from other donors' samples.

This clonotype was seen more than once but under ten times. This chain connects TRBV29-1 to TRBJ2-3; 8 nucleotides line up with TRBD2. The CDR3 runs 15 residues. The germline V gene encodes CDR1 SQVTM and CDR2 ANQGSEA. The junction had 8 bases not matched to a gene; V was cut back by 1 base and J by 5 bases. The CDR3 region is CSVEVRGGDGDTQYF. The CDR3 region has the DNA TGCAGCGTTGAAGTTCGGGGGGGCGACGGAGATACGCAGTATTTT.

This sequence joins TRBV9 and TRBJ2-2; TRBD2 aligns across 11 bases. Germline V lookup: CDR1 SGDLS, CDR2 YYNGEE. The CDR3 covers 17 residues. Trimming cost V 3 bases and J 6 bases; bases outside gene matches: 10. The CDR3 here is CASSATSGGVLSGELFF. The CDR3 DNA reads TGTGCCAGCAGCGCCACTAGCGGGGGAGTCCTGTCCGGGGAGCTGTTTTTT.

The sample holds many counts of this clonotype. This chain links TRBV6-5 with TRBJ1-3; 9 bases are a match to TRBD1. The CDR3 covers 16 residues. Germline-derived CDR1 and CDR2 are MNHEY and SVGAGI. V shed 0 bases and J 1 base; nucleotides not matched to a gene: 1. The CDR3 bases are TGTGCCAGCAGTTACTCCGGACAGGGGTCTGGAAACACCATATATTTT. This translates into CASSYSGQGSGNTIYF.

The chain links TRBV7-9 to TRBJ1-2; 8 bases are a match to TRBD1. V trimming: 1 base; J trimming: 6 bases; junction bases outside the gene matches: 10. Germline loops: CDR1 SEHNR, CDR2 FQNEAQ (reference sequence). The CDR3 loop spans 16 amino acids. CDR3 sequence: CASSLEARQGQNGYTF. CDR3 sequence (DNA): TGTGCCAGCAGCTTAGAAGCCAGACAGGGGCAAAATGGCTACACCTTC.

This clonotype has only a few counts. This chain uses TRBV3-1 with TRBJ2-7; no clear D. CDR3 length: 14 residues. Germline V gene lookup returns CDR1 LGHDT and CDR2 YNNKEL (reference sequence). Between the trimmed V and J ends, which lost 0 bases and 3 bases, there was a span of 9 bases. The CDR3 reads CASSQDGFGYEQYF. CDR3 nucleotides: TGTGCCAGCAGCCAAGATGGGTTCGGCTACGAGCAGTACTTC.

A few counts support this clonotype. The chain uses TRBV27 and TRBJ1-5, with 9 bases lining up with TRBD1. V trimming: 4 bases; J trimming: 7 bases; junction bases outside the gene matches: 14. The CDR3 runs to 17 residues. CDR1 and CDR2 from the germline V gene are MNHEY and SMNVEV (reference sequence). The CDR3 region has the DNA TGTGCCAGCAGTTCCTCCACCTTGGACAGGGGAGGGCAGCCCCAGCATTTT. Translating gives CASSSSTLDRGGQPQHF.

This clonotype showed up just a few times. The chain combines TRBV9 with TRBJ1-6; no reliable D call. The CDR3 has 16 amino acids. Germline-derived CDR1 and CDR2 are SGDLS and YYNGEE. Trimming removed 4 bases from V and 0 bases from J, with 11 bases in between. CDR3 DNA: TGTGCCAGCAGCCCGAGAATTAGCTCCTATAATTCACCCCTCCACTTT. Translated: CASSPRISSYNSPLHF.

The chain recombines TRBV27 with TRBJ1-6; D uncertain. The CDR3 totals 14 residues. CDR1 is MNHEY and CDR2 is SMNVEV in the germline V gene (reference sequence). The V end was cut by 4 bases, the J end by 4 bases, with 8 bases between. CDR3 DNA sequence: TGTGCCAGCAGTTCTCAGGTTTATAATTCACCCCTCCACTTT. Encoded protein: CASSSQVYNSPLHF.

In its sample, this clonotype was seen many times. This chain connects TRBV20-1 to TRBJ1-2; possibly TRBD1 for D (5 bases). Trimming stripped 2 bases from V and 6 bases from J, with 16 bases between. This CDR3 is 14 amino acids long. The germline V gene encodes CDR1 DFQATT and CDR2 SNEGSKA (reference sequence). CDR3 sequence (DNA): TGCAGTGCTAGATTTAGTCGACAGATAAATGGCTACACCTTC. Its translation is CSARFSRQINGYTF.

There are a few counts of this clonotype. The V call is TRBV7-9, the J call TRBJ2-3, with 13 positions matching TRBD2. The CDR3 runs to 18 residues. Germline assignment: CDR1 SEHNR and CDR2 FQNEAQ (reference sequence). J lost 1 base, V lost 8 bases, and 12 bases had no gene match. The CDR3 region has the DNA TGTGCCAGCTTCTCTGCCCTAGGACTAGCGGGGGGCACAGATACGCAGTATTTT. It codes for CASFSALGLAGGTDTQYF.

This chain uses TRBV3-1 with TRBJ1-3; D is unresolved. The V gene lost 2 bases and the J gene lost 0 bases, with 8 bases spanning the gap. The germline V gene has CDR1 LGHDT and CDR2 YNNKEL (reference sequence). This CDR3 is built from 15 residues. The CDR3 nucleotides read TGTGCCAGCAGCCAATCTACGGTCTCTGGAAACACCATATATTTT. Protein product: CASSQSTVSGNTIYF. Full variable domain (rest looked up from reference TRBV3-1 and TRBJ1-3): DTAVSQTPKYLVTQMGNDKSIKCEQNLGHDTMYWYKQDSKKFLKIMFSYNNKELIINETVPNRFSPKSPDKAHLNLHINSLELGDSAVYFCASSQSTVSGNTIYFGEGSWLTVV.

This clonotype was detected only a few times. The gene calls are TRBV12-5 and TRBJ2-3, with D possibly TRBD2 on 5 matching bases. The V end was cut by 3 bases, the J end by 0 bases, with 7 bases between. Germline V gives CDR1 LGHNT, CDR2 FRNRAP. The CDR3 consists of 14 residues. CDR3 loop: CASGLADSTDTQYF. DNA for the CDR3: TGTGCTAGTGGTTTAGCGGATAGCACAGATACGCAGTATTTT.

This clonotype was seen more than once but under ten times. The chain uses TRBV11-3 and TRBJ2-1; 7 bases are a match to TRBD1. The CDR3 contains 13 residues. Germline values: CDR1 SGHNT, CDR2 YENEEA. The J segment lost 9 bases and the V segment lost 4 bases, leaving 6 bases of the junction unmatched. This CDR3 reads CASSSLTGVEQFF. The CDR3 nucleotides are TGTGCCAGCAGCTCGTTAACAGGGGTTGAGCAGTTCTTC. Combining the CDR3 with reference TRBV11-3 and TRBJ2-1 gives the whole variable domain EAGVVQSPRYKIIEKKQPVAFWCNPISGHNTLYWYLQNLGQGPELLIRYENEEAVDDSQLPKDRFSAERLKGVDSTLKIQPAELGDSAVYLCASSSLTGVEQFFGPGTRLTVL.

The chain joins TRBV12-3 or TRBV12-4 to TRBJ1-6; D is undetermined. The V end lost 6 bases, the J end lost 5 bases, and 5 bases lay between the germline ends. The CDR3 runs to 12 residues. CDR3 DNA: TGTGCCAGCAGGATGAATAATTCACCCCTCCACTTT. It yields the protein CASRMNNSPLHF.

The chain recombines TRBV5-6 with TRBJ2-7; D remains unclear. The CDR3 runs to 14 residues. Trimming took off 1 base at V and 5 bases at J, with 13 bases between the two ends. Germline V gene lookup returns CDR1 SGHDT and CDR2 YYEEEE. The CDR3 DNA sequence: TGTGCCAGCAGCTTGTTGTCAGCTTCCAACGAGCAGTACTTC. Protein sequence: CASSLLSASNEQYF.

In its sample, this clonotype was seen many times. CDR3 bases: TGTGCCAGCAGACGCAGGGCAACTAATGAAAAACTGTTTTTT. As protein: CASRRRATNEKLFF. V usage is TRBV6-5 and J usage is TRBJ1-4; the D gene is possibly TRBD1 (5 bases). Trimming took off 6 bases at V and 0 bases at J, with 8 bases between the two ends. The CDR3 spans 14 residues. Germline V gene sequence: CDR1 MNHEY, CDR2 SVGAGI.

Ten or more counts support this clonotype. The rearrangement uses TRBV28 and TRBJ1-5, with D possibly being TRBD1 (5 bases). The CDR3 is made up of 15 amino acids. CDR1 is MDHEN and CDR2 is SYDVKM in the germline V gene. V was cut by 1 base and J by 3 bases, with 10 bases left in between. The CDR3 DNA sequence: TGTGCCAGCAGTTTATTCGGGACTTTCAATCAGCCCCAGCATTTT. Its translation is CASSLFGTFNQPQHF.

This clonotype was recorded a few times. The chain recombines TRBV6-1 with TRBJ2-3, with 9 positions matching TRBD1. Germline CDR1 is MNHNS and CDR2 is SASEGT. Germline trimming cut 3 bases from V and 4 bases from J; bases unmatched to any gene: 8. CDR3 length equals 16 residues. The CDR3 loop reads CASSDREGQGSDTQYF. CDR3 in DNA: TGTGCCAGCAGTGATAGGGAGGGACAGGGATCAGATACGCAGTATTTT.

The chain carries TRBV20-1 and TRBJ2-3; TRBD2 agrees at 8 bases. V was clipped by 6 bases and J by 5 bases; unmatched bases: 16. The CDR3 runs to 16 residues. CDR1 and CDR2 from the germline V gene are DFQATT and SNEGSKA (reference sequence). The CDR3 loop is CSAQIEIAGFRDTQYF. The DNA of the CDR3 is TGCAGTGCCCAGATAGAGATAGCGGGGTTTCGAGATACGCAGTATTTT.

This clonotype was seen at least ten times. As DNA, the CDR3 is TGTGCCAGCAGCTTGACCGTGGATAGCAATCAGCCCCAGCATTTT. Translation gives CASSLTVDSNQPQHF. This rearrangement joins TRBV6-2 or TRBV6-3 to TRBJ1-5; D not resolved. Trimming removed 6 bases at V and 0 bases at J, with 12 bases between. There are 15 residues in the CDR3. The germline gives CDR1 MNHEY, CDR2 SVGEGT.

The chain carries TRBV9 and TRBJ2-1; 7 bases align to TRBD2. V dropped 0 bases and J dropped 4; count of bases not matched to a gene: 13. The length of the CDR3 is 18 residues. CDR1 is SGDLS and CDR2 is YYNGEE in the germline V gene. CDR3 coding DNA: TGTGCCAGCAGCGTAGCCACTAGCGCCAGCTATTCTTACAATGAGCAGTTCTTC. The encoded protein is CASSVATSASYSYNEQFF. The full variable domain, in which reference TRBV9 and TRBJ2-1 provide the parts outside the CDR3, is DSGVTQTPKHLITATGQRVTLRCSPRSGDLSVYWYQQSLDQGLQFLIQYYNGEERAKGNILERFSAQQFPDLHSELNLSSLELGDSALYFCASSVATSASYSYNEQFFGPGTRLTVL.

This clonotype was observed a few times. The rearrangement links TRBV6-2 or TRBV6-3 to TRBJ1-1; 9 nucleotides match TRBD1. Losses at the gene ends were 8 bases for V and 7 bases for J; bases not matched to a gene: 17. This CDR3 comprises 16 residues. The V gene's germline CDR1 is MNHEY and CDR2 SVGEGT. CDR3 in amino acids: CASGGDRAPTSGEAFF. CDR3 sequence (DNA): TGTGCCAGCGGGGGGGACAGGGCTCCGACCTCCGGTGAAGCTTTCTTT.

The rearrangement uses TRBV5-1 and TRBJ2-1; D is perhaps TRBD1 (6 bases). Deletions cut 0 bases from V and 6 bases from J, with 10 bases between. Germline CDR1 and CDR2: SGHRS and YFSETQ. CDR3 size: 14 residues. CDR3 sequence: CASSLAAGVNEQFF. Here the CDR3 DNA reads TGCGCCAGCAGCTTGGCGGCAGGGGTCAATGAGCAGTTCTTC.

At least ten counts were recorded for this clonotype. This chain joins TRBV28 and TRBJ1-3, with TRBD1 matching 7 bases. The J segment lost 1 base and the V segment lost 4 bases, leaving 4 bases of the junction unmatched. This CDR3 spans 15 amino acids. Germline loops: CDR1 MDHEN, CDR2 SYDVKM. The CDR3 protein is CASSSGQPSGNTIYF. The CDR3, as DNA: TGTGCCAGCAGTTCGGGACAGCCTTCTGGAAACACCATATATTTT. Full variable domain (missing parts from reference TRBV28 and TRBJ1-3): DVKVTQSSRYLVKRTGEKVFLECVQDMDHENMFWYRQDPGLGLRLIYFSYDVKMKEKGDIPEGYSVSREKKERFSLILESASTNQTSMYLCASSSGQPSGNTIYFGEGSWLTVV.

In its sample, this clonotype was seen many times. This chain uses TRBV2 with TRBJ2-3; no firm D call. The germline gives CDR1 SNHLY, CDR2 FYNNEI. V lost 6 bases, J lost 6 bases, and 16 bases lay in between. CDR3 length: 14 amino acids. This CDR3 is CASRLSPQTDTQYF. DNA for the CDR3: TGTGCCAGCAGGCTTTCCCCCCAGACGGATACGCAGTATTTT.